Detailed here is one T cell receptor (beta chain). This sample is drawn from a study of blood T cell repertoires in COVID-19. For the study at large: There were acute and convalescent COVID-19 samples, and they came from the United States, Italy and Spain.

Looked up from germline, CDR1 is MNHNY and CDR2 is SVGAGI (reference sequence). The CDR3 is 15 residues long. Trimming cost V 2 bases and J 15 bases; bases outside gene matches: 9. The protocol was immunoSEQ multiplex PCR, while the TCRdb copy is restricted to in-frame clones and leaves out a portion. The sample holds more than 6,000 clones, roughly 80% seen once. The sequence derives from a human donor in a cohort sampled during active COVID-19. Sequences were obtained from peripheral blood. J is TRBJ2-4 and V is TRBV6-6; 14 nucleotides align to TRBD2. DNA for the CDR3: TGTGCCAGCAGTTACGTCGGGACTAGCGGGGGACGTTGGTACTTC. Protein: CASSYVGTSGGRWYF.